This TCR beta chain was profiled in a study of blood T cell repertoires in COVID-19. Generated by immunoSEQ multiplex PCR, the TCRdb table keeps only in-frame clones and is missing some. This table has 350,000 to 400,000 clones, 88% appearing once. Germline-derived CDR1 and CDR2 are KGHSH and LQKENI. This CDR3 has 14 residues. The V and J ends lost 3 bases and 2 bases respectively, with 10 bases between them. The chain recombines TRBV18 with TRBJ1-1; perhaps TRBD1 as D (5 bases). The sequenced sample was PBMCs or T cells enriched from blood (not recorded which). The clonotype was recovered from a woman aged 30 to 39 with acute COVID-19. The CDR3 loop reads CASSPRQGNTEAFF. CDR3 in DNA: TGTGCCAGCTCACCTCGCCAGGGAAACACTGAAGCTTTCTTT.